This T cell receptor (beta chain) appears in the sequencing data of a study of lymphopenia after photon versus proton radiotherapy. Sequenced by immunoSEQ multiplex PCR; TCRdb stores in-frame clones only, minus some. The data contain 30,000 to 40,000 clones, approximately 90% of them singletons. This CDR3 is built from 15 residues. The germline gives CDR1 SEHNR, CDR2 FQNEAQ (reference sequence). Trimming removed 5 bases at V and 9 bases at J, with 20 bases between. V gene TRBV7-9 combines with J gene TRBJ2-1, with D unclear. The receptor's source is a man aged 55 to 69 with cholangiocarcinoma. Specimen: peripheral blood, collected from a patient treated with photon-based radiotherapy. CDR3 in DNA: TGTGCCAGCAGCCAAAGTGGGGTGCCGGTGGCTGAGCAGTTCTTC. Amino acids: CASSQSGVPVAEQFF.